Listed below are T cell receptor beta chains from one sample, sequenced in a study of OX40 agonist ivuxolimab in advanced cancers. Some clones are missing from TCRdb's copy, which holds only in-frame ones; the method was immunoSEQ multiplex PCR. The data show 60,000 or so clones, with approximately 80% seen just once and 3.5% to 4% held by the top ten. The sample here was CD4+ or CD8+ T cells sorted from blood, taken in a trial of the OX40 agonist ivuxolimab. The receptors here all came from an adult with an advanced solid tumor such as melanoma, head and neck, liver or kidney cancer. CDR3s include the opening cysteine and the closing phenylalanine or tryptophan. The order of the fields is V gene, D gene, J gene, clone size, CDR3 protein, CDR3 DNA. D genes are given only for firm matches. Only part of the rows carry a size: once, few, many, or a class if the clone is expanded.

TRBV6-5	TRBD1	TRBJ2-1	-	CASSYSTGEDEQFF	TGTGCCAGCAGTTACTCGACAGGGGAGGATGAGCAGTTCTTC
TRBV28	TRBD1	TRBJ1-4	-	CASRDRVSGEKLFF	TGTGCCAGCAGAGACAGGGTTTCGGGTGAAAAACTGTTTTTT
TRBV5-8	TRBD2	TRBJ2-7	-	CASSLGTSSYEQYF	TGTGCCAGCAGCTTGGGGACTAGCTCCTACGAGCAGTACTTC
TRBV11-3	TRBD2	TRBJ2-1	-	CASSLGVAGGSYNEQFF	TGTGCCAGCAGCTTAGGAGTAGCGGGAGGTTCTTACAATGAGCAGTTCTTC
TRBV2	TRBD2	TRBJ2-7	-	CASSVGAGGLSEQYF	TGTGCCAGCAGTGTAGGAGCGGGAGGGCTCTCAGAGCAGTACTTC
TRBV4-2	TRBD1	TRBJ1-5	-	CASSQDRQGAGQPQHF	TGTGCCAGCAGCCAAGATCGACAGGGGGCTGGTCAGCCCCAGCATTTT
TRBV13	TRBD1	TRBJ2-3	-	CASSLEGDRGEDTQYF	TGTGCCAGCAGCTTAGAAGGGGACAGGGGGGAAGATACGCAGTATTTT
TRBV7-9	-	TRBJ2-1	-	CASSSKTGPESYEQFF	TGTGCCAGCAGCTCGAAGACCGGTCCCGAGTCGTATGAGCAGTTCTTC
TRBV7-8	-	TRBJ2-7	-	CASSLFGGRYEQYF	TGTGCCAGCAGCTTATTTGGAGGTCGCTACGAGCAGTACTTC
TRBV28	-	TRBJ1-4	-	CASSLSGGTIGKLFF	TGTGCCAGCAGTTTATCAGGCGGTACGATTGGAAAACTGTTTTTT
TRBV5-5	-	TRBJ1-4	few	CASSSAPGLYPNEKLFF	TGTGCCAGCAGTTCGGCCCCAGGGCTTTACCCTAATGAAAAACTGTTTTTT
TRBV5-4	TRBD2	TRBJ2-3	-	CASSLGVDSGSNTQYF	TGTGCCAGCAGCTTAGGTGTAGATAGCGGGAGTAATACGCAGTATTTT
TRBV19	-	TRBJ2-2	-	CASRGRGLASTGELFF	TGTGCCAGTAGGGGGAGGGGGCTAGCGAGTACCGGGGAGCTGTTTTTT
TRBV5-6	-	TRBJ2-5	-	CASSLYGSEETQYF	TGTGCCAGCAGCTTGTATGGTAGCGAAGAGACCCAGTACTTC
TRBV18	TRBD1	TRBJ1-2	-	CASSPNTGTGGPLGGYTF	TGTGCCAGCTCACCTAACACCGGGACAGGGGGCCCATTGGGAGGCTACACCTTC
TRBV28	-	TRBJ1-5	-	CASIWNVGSNQPQHF	TGTGCCAGCATATGGAACGTGGGGAGCAATCAGCCCCAGCATTTT
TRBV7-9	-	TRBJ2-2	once	CVGSRDTGELFF	TGTGTTGGCAGCCGGGACACCGGGGAGCTGTTTTTT
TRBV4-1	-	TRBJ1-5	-	CASSQAADAQPQHF	TGCGCCAGCAGCCAAGCGGCAGACGCGCAGCCCCAGCATTTT
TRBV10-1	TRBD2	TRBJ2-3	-	CASSDGTSGTDTQYF	TGCGCCAGCAGTGACGGGACTAGCGGCACAGATACGCAGTATTTT
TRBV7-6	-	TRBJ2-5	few	CASSLGPEETQYF	TGTGCCAGCAGCTTAGGACCTGAAGAGACCCAGTACTTC
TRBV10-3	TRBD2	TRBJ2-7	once	CAISITAGVAYEQYF	TGTGCCATCAGCATTACAGCGGGAGTCGCCTACGAGCAGTACTTC
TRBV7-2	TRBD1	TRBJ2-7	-	CASSDPRWTGDSYEQYF	TGTGCCAGCAGCGACCCCCGATGGACAGGGGACTCCTACGAGCAGTACTTC
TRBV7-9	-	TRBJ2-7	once	CASSSAPGIGHRSSYEQYF	TGTGCCAGCAGCTCGGCACCAGGGATCGGCCACAGGAGCTCCTACGAGCAGTACTTC
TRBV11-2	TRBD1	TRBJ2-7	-	CASSTDRVREQYF	TGTGCCAGCAGCACAGACAGGGTACGGGAGCAGTACTTC